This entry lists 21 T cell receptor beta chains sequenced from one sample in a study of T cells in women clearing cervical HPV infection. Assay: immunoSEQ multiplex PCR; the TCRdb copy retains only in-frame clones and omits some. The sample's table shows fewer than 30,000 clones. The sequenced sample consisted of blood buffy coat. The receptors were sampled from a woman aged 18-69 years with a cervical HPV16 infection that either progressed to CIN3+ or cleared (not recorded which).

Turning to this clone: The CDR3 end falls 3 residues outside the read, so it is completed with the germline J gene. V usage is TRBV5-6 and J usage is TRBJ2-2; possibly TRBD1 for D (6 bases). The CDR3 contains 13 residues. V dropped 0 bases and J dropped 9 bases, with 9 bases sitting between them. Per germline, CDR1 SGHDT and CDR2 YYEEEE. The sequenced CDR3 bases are TGTGCCAGCAGCTTGGTTGGGGGCCGGGAG. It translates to CASSLVGGRE. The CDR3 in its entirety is CASSLVGGRELFF.

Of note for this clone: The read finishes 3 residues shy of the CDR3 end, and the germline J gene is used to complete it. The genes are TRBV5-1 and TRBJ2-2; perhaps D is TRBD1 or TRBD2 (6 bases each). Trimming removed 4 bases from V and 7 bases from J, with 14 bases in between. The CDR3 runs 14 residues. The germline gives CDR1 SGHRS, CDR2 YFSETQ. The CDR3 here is CASSPSGGGGELFF. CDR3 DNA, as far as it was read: TGCGCCAGCAGCCCCAGCGGAGGGGGCGGGGAG. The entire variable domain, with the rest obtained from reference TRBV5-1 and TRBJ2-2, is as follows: KAGVTQTPRYLIKTRGQQVTLSCSPISGHRSVSWYQQTPGQGLQFLFEYFSETQRNKGNFPGRFSGRQFSNSRSEMNVSTLELGDSALYLCASSPSGGGGELFFGEGSRLTVL.

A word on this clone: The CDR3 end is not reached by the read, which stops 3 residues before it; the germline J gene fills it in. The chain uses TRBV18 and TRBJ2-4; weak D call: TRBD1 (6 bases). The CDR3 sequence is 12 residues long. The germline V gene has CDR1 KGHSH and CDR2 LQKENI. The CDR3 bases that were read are TGTGCCAGCTCACGAGAGACAGGAGGT. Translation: CASSRETGG. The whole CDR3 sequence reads CASSRETGGQYF.

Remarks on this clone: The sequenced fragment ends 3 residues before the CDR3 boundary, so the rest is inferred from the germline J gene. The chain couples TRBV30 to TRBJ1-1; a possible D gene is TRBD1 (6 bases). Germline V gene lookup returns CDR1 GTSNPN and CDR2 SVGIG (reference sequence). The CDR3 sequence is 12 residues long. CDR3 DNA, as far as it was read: TGTGCCTGGAGTGTCCAGGGGAGGCGG. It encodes CAWSVQGRR. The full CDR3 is CAWSVQGRRAFF.

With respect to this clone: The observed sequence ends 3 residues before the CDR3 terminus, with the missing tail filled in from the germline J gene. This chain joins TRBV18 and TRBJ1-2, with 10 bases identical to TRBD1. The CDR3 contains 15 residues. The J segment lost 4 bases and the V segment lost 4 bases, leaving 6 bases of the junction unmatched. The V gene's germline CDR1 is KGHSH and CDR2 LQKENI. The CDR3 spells CASSRRQGAFYGYTF. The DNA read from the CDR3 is TGTGCCAGCTCACGCCGACAGGGGGCCTTCTATGGC.

The part of the CDR3 DNA that was read is TGTGCCAGCTCGCGCACAGGGCGCACTGAA. Encoded protein: CASSRTGRTE. The full CDR3 protein is CASSRTGRTEAFF. V gene TRBV18 combines with J gene TRBJ1-1; D might be TRBD1 (6 bases). The CDR3 end is not reached by the read, which stops 3 residues before it; the germline J gene fills it in. The CDR3 loop spans 13 amino acids. Germline CDR1 is KGHSH and CDR2 is LQKENI. V was trimmed by 6 bases and J by 4 bases, leaving 12 bases between them.

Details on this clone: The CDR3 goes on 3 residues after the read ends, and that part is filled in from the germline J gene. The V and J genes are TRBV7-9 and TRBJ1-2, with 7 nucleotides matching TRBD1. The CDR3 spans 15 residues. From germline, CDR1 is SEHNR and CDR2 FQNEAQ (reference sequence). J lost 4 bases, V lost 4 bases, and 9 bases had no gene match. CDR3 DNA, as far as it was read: TGTGCCAGCAGCTCAGAGGACAGGCCCTTCTATGGC. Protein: CASSSEDRPFYG. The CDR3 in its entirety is CASSSEDRPFYGYTF.

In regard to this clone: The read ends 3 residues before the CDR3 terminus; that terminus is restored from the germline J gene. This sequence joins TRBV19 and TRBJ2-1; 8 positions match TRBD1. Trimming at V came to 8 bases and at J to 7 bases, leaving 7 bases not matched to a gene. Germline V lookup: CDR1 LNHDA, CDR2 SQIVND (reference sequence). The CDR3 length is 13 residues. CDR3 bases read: TGTGCCAGTTCGCGGACAGGGTTGAATGAG. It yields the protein CASSRTGLNE. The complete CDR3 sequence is CASSRTGLNEQFF.

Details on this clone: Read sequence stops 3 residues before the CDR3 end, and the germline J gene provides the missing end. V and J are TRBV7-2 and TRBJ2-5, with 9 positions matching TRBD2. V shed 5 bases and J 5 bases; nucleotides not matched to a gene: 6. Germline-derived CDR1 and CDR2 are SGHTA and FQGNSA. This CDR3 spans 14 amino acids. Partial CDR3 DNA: TGTGCCAGCAGCCGCGGGGGGGCCTTGGAGACC. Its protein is CASSRGGALET. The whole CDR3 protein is CASSRGGALETQYF.

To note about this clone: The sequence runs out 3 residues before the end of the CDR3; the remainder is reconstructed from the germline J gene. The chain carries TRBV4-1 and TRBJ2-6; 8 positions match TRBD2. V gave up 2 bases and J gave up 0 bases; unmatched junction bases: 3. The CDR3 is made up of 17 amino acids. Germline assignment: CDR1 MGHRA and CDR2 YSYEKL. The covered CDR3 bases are TGCGCCAGCAGCCAACTGGGACTAGGCTCTGGGGCCAACGTC. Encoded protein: CASSQLGLGSGANV. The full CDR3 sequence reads CASSQLGLGSGANVLTF.

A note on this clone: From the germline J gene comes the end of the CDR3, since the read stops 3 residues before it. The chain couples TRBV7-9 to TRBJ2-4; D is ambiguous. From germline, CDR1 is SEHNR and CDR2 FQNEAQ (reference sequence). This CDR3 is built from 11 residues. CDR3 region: CASSPGSGQYF. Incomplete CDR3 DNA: TGTGCCAGCAGCCCCGGTTCCGGT.

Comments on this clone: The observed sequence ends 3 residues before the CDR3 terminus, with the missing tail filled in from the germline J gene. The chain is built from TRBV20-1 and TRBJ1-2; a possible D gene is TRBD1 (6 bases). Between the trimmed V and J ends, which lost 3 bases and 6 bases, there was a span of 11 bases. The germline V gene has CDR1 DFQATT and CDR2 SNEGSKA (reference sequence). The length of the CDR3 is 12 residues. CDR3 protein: CSASRGADGYTF. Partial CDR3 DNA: TGCAGTGCTAGTCGGGGGGCAGATGGC.

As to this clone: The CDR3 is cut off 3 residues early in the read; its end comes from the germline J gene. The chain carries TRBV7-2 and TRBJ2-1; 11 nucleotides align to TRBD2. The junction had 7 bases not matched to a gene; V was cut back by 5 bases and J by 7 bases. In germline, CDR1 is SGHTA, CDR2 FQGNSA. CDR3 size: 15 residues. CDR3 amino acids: CASSPGTSGLNEQFF. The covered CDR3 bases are TGTGCCAGCAGCCCAGGGACTAGCGGATTAAATGAG. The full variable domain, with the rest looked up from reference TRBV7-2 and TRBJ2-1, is GAGVSQSPSNKVTEKGKDVELRCDPISGHTALYWYRQSLGQGLEFLIYFQGNSAPDKSGLPSDRFSAERTGGSVSTLTIQRTQQEDSAVYLCASSPGTSGLNEQFFGPGTRLTVL.

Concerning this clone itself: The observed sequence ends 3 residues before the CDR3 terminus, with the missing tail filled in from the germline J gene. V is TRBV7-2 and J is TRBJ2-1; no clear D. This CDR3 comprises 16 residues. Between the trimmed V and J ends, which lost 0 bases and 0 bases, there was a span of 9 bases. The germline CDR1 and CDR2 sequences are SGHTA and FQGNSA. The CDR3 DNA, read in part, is TGTGCCAGCAGCTTAGCTATCTCTAGCTCCTACAATGAG. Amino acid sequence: CASSLAISSSYNE. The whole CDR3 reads CASSLAISSSYNEQFF.

CDR3 region: CSARQGVGTEAFF. CDR3 DNA (partial): TGCAGCGCGAGACAGGGGGTCGGCACTGAA. The chain uses TRBV29-1 and TRBJ1-1, with 9 nucleotides matching TRBD1. The read is 3 residues too short to cover the CDR3 end, so that end is filled in from the germline J gene. Germline CDR1 is SQVTM and CDR2 is ANQGSEA. The CDR3 is 13 amino acids. The junction had 7 bases not matched to a gene; V was cut back by 7 bases and J by 4 bases.

Partial CDR3 DNA: TGTGCCTGGAGTGGGCAGAGGAACACTGAA. Translated: CAWSGQRNTE. In full, the CDR3 reads CAWSGQRNTEAFF. The rearrangement joins TRBV30 to TRBJ1-1, with D hard to call. The read comes to an end 3 residues before the CDR3 does, leaving the germline J gene to fill in the end. V dropped 1 base and J dropped 1 base, with 7 bases sitting between them. Germline V gives CDR1 GTSNPN, CDR2 SVGIG (reference sequence). The CDR3 covers 13 residues.

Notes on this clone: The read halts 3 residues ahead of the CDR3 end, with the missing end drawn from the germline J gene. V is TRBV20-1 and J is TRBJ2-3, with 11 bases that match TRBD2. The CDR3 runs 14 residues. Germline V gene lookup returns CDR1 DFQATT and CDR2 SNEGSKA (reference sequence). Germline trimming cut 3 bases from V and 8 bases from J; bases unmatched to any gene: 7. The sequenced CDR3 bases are TGCAGTGCTAGGCACCCCGGGACTAGCGGTACG. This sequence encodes CSARHPGTSGT. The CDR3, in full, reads CSARHPGTSGTQYF.

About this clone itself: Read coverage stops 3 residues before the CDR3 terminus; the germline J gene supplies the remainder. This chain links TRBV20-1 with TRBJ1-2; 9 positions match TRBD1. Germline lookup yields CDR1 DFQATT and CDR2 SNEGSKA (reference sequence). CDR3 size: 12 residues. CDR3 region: CSALQGAQGYTF. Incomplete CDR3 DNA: TGCAGTGCTTTACAGGGGGCGCAGGGC.

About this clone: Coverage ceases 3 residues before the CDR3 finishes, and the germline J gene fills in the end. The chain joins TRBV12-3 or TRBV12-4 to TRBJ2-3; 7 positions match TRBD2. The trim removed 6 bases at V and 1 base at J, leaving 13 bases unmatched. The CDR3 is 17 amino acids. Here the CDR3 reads CASSLVIRAGGTDTQYF. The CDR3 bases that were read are TGTGCCAGCAGCCTAGTGATCCGGGCGGGAGGCACAGATACG.

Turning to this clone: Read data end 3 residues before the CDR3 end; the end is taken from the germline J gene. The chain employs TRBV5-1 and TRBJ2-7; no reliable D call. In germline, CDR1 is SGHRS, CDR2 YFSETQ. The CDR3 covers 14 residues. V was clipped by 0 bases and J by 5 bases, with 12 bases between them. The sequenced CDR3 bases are TGCGCCAGCAGCTTGGAGGCCCCAGGCGACGAG. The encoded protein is CASSLEAPGDE. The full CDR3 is CASSLEAPGDEQYF.

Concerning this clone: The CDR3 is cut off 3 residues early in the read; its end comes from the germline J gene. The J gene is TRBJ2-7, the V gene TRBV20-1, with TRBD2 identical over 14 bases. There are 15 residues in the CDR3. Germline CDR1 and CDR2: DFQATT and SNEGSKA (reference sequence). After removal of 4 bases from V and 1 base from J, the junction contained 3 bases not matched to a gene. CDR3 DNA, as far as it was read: TGCAGTGCTAAGGGACTAGCGGGGGATTCCTACGAG. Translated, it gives CSAKGLAGDSYE. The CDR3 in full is CSAKGLAGDSYEQYF.